The 13 T cell receptor beta chains below come from one sample, sequenced in a study of blood T cell repertoires in COVID-19. The data were produced by immunoSEQ multiplex PCR, yet TCRdb's version contains in-frame clones alone and is incomplete. The table lists under 150,000 clones, roughly 84% of them singletons, with under 7% in the top ten. The sample comprised PBMCs or T cells enriched from blood (not recorded which). These receptors were obtained from a woman aged 50 to 65 who had been exposed to COVID-19.

J is TRBJ2-3 and V is TRBV15, with 13 bases fitting TRBD2. V lost 5 bases and J lost 0; bases outside the gene matches: 5. This CDR3 has 17 residues. Germline CDR1 is LNHNV and CDR2 is YYDKDF (reference sequence). This CDR3 is CATSQPGLAGSTDTQYF. The CDR3 DNA sequence: TGTGCCACCAGCCAACCGGGACTAGCGGGGAGCACAGATACGCAGTATTTT. The full variable domain, completed using reference TRBV15 and TRBJ2-3, is DAMVIQNPRYQVTQFGKPVTLSCSQTLNHNVMYWYQQKSSQAPKLLFHYYDKDFNNEADTPDNFQSRRPNTSFCFLDIRSPGLGDTAMYLCATSQPGLAGSTDTQYFGPGTRLTVL.

The V and J genes are TRBV25-1 and TRBJ1-6; TRBD1 matches 9 bases. Looked up from germline, CDR1 is MGHDK and CDR2 is SYGVNS. This CDR3 comprises 15 residues. The V and J ends lost 7 bases and 6 bases, in that order; junction bases with no gene match: 7. CDR3 amino acids: CASKPLTGGNSPLHF. CDR3 sequence (DNA): TGTGCCAGCAAACCTTTGACAGGGGGTAATTCACCCCTCCACTTT.

The V call is TRBV14, the J call TRBJ2-1; 7 nucleotides line up with TRBD2. J was trimmed by 5 bases and V by 9 bases; bases with no gene match: 13. The CDR3 length is 15 residues. Germline values: CDR1 SGHDN, CDR2 FVKESK. The CDR3 coding sequence is TGTGCCAGTGGACCGTGGCTAGCGGAAAACAATGAGCAGTTCTTC. Translated, it gives CASGPWLAENNEQFF. Combining the CDR3 with reference TRBV14 and TRBJ2-1 gives the whole variable domain EAGVTQFPSHSVIEKGQTVTLRCDPISGHDNLYWYRRVMGKEIKFLLHFVKESKQDESGMPNNRFLAERTGGTYSTLKVQPAELEDSGVYFCASGPWLAENNEQFFGPGTRLTVL.

The chain employs TRBV7-2 and TRBJ2-3; 7 bases line up with TRBD1. Looked up from germline, CDR1 is SGHTA and CDR2 is FQGNSA. Losses at the gene ends were 5 bases for V and 6 bases for J; bases not matched to a gene: 8. There are 14 residues in the CDR3. CDR3 in amino acids: CASSPDRAVDTQYF. For the CDR3, the DNA is TGTGCCAGCAGCCCTGACAGGGCAGTGGATACGCAGTATTTT.

The chain joins TRBV3-1 (or the pseudogene TRBV3-2) to TRBJ1-2; D remains unclear. The CDR3 sequence is 18 residues long. Germline values: CDR1 LGHDT, CDR2 YNNKEL (reference sequence). Trimming took 0 bases from V and 0 from J, leaving 17 bases between them. CDR3 loop: CASSQDRTAELANYGYTF. The CDR3 DNA reads as TGTGCCAGCAGCCAAGATCGTACCGCCGAGTTAGCTAACTATGGCTACACCTTC.

CDR3 nucleotides: TGCAGCGTTGAAGGGGCCCCCAACACTGAAGCTTTCTTT. Translated: CSVEGAPNTEAFF. This chain connects TRBV29-1 to TRBJ1-1; D remains unclear. Germline CDR1 SQVTM, CDR2 ANQGSEA. Trimming took 1 base from V and 2 from J, leaving 8 bases between them. The CDR3 sequence is 13 residues long.

This chain connects TRBV7-2 to TRBJ2-4, with TRBD2 matching 7 bases. The V gene's germline CDR1 is SGHTA and CDR2 FQGNSA. Trimming cost V 1 base and J 6 bases; bases outside gene matches: 3. CDR3 size: 14 residues. CDR3 coding DNA: TGTGCCAGCAGCTTAGACGGCGGGGGAAACATTCAGTACTTC. Encoded protein: CASSLDGGGNIQYF.

This clone was counted a few times. J is TRBJ1-1 and V is TRBV6-5, with 8 bases that match TRBD1. V gave up 4 bases and J gave up 11 bases; unmatched junction bases: 12. This CDR3 has 14 residues. In germline, CDR1 is MNHEY, CDR2 SVGAGI. Here the CDR3 reads CASSSKTGQGLAFF. For the CDR3, the DNA is TGTGCCAGCAGTTCTAAGACCGGACAGGGTTTGGCTTTCTTT.

This chain uses TRBV6-5 with TRBJ1-5; TRBD1 aligns across 8 bases. CDR1 is MNHEY and CDR2 is SVGAGI in the germline V gene. The CDR3 runs to 15 residues. The V and J ends lost 5 bases and 4 bases, in that order; junction bases with no gene match: 7. The CDR3 region is CASSPWTGINQPQHF. The CDR3 coding sequence is TGTGCCAGCAGTCCGTGGACAGGGATTAATCAGCCCCAGCATTTT.

In its sample, this clone was seen once. V gene TRBV19 combines with J gene TRBJ1-1; a possible D gene is TRBD1 (5 bases). This CDR3 region has 12 residues. Between the trimmed V and J ends, which lost 10 bases and 1 base, there was a span of 10 bases. Germline CDR1 is LNHDA and CDR2 is SQIVND (reference sequence). The CDR3 region is CATGQWNTEAFF. DNA of the CDR3: TGTGCCACCGGACAATGGAACACTGAAGCTTTCTTT.

The rearrangement links TRBV15 to TRBJ1-5; TRBD1 is a possible D gene (6 bases). With 4 bases removed from V and 6 bases from J, the gap between germline ends came to 19 bases. The germline CDR1 and CDR2 sequences are LNHNV and YYDKDF (reference sequence). This CDR3 has 16 residues. The CDR3: CATSMVGQGYGQPQHF. The CDR3 bases are TGTGCCACCAGCATGGTTGGGCAGGGGTATGGTCAGCCCCAGCATTTT.

The chain couples TRBV9 to TRBJ1-4; D is unresolved. V was pared by 0 bases and J by 5 bases, with 8 bases between. Germline assignment: CDR1 SGDLS and CDR2 YYNGEE. The CDR3 sequence is 14 residues long. In DNA, the CDR3 is TGTGCCAGCAGCGTAGTCCCGGAGAATGAAAAACTGTTTTTT. This sequence encodes CASSVVPENEKLFF.

There are a few counts of this clone. The chain couples TRBV19 to TRBJ1-1; D gene unclear. The germline V and J ends were trimmed by 5 bases and 10 bases, with 14 bases remaining between them. This CDR3 contains 12 residues. Germline CDR1 is LNHDA and CDR2 is SQIVND (reference sequence). The CDR3 DNA is TGTGCCAGTAGTTGGGAGAATCGGAGAGCTTTCTTT. It encodes CASSWENRRAFF.